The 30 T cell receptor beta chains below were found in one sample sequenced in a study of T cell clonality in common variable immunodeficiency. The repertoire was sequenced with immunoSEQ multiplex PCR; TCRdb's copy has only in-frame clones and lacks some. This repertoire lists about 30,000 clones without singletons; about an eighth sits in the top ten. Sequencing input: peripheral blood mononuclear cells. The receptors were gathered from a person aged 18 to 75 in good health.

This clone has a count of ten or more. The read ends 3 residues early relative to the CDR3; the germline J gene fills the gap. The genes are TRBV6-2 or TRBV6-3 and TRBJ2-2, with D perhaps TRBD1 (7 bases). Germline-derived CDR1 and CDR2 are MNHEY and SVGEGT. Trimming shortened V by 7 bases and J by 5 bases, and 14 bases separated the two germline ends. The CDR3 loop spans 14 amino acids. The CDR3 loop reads CASTLSGGTGELFF. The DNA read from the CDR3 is TGTGCCAGCACCCTCTCAGGGGGGACCGGGGAG.

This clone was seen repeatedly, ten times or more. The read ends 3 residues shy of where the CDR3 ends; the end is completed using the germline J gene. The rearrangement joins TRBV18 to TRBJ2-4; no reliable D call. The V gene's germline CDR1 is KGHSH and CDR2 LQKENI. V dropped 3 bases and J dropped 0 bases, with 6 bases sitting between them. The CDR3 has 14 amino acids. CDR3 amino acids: CASSPSLAKNIQYF. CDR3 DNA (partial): TGTGCCAGCTCACCCAGTCTAGCCAAAAACATT. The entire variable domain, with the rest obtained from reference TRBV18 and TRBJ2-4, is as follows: NAGVMQNPRHLVRRRGQEARLRCSPMKGHSHVYWYRQLPEEGLKFMVYLQKENIIDESGMPKERFSAEFPKEGPSILRIQQVVRGDSAAYFCASSPSLAKNIQYFGAGTRLSVL.

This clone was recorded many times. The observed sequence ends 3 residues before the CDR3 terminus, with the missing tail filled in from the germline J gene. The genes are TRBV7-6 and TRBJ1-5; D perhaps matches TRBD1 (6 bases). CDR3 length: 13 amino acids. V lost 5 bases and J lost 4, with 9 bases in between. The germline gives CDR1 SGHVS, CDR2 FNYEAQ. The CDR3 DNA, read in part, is TGTGCCAGCAGCGTAACAGGGAATCAGCCC. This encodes CASSVTGNQP. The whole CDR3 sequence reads CASSVTGNQPQHF.

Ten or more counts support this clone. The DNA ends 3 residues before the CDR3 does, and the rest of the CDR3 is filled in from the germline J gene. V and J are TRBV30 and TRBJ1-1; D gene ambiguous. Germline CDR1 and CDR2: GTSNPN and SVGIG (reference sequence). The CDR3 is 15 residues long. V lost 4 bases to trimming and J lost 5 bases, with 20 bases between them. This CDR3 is CAWTRPGGWRTEAFF. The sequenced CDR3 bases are TGTGCCTGGACCCGACCGGGCGGGTGGCGGACTGAA.

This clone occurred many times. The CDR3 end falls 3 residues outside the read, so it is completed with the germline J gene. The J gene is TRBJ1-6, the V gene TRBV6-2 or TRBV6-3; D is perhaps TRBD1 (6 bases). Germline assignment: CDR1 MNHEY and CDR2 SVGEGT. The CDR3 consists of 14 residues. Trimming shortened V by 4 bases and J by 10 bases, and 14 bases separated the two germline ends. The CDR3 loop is CASSSQGVGSPLHF. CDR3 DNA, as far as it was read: TGTGCCAGCAGTTCACAGGGAGTAGGATCACCC.

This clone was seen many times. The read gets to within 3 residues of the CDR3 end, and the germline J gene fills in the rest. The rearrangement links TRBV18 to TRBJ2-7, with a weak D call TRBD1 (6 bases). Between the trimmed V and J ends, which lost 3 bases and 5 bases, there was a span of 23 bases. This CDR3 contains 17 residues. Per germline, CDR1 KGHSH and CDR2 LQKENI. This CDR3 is CASSPFGNPGQQNEQYF. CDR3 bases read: TGTGCCAGCTCACCGTTCGGGAATCCGGGACAACAAAACGAG.

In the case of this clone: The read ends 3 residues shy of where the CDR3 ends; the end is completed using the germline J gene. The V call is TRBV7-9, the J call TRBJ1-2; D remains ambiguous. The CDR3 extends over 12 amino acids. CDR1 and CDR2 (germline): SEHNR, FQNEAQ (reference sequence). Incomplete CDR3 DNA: TGTGCCTCTCGCGGGCTAGTAGGCGAC. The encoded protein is CASRGLVGD. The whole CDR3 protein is CASRGLVGDYTF.

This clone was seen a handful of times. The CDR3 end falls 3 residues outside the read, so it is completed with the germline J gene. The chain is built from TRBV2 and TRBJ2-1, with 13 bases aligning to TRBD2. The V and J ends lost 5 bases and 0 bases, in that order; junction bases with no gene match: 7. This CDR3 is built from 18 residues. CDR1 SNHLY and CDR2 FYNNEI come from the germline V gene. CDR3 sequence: CASSTGLAGKSSYNEQFF. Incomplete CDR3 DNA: TGTGCCAGCAGTACGGGACTAGCGGGGAAAAGCTCCTACAATGAG.

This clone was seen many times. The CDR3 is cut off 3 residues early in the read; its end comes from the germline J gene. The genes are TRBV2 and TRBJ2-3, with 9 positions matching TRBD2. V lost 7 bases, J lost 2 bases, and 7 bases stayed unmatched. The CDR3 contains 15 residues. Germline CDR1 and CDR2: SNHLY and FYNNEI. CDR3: CASTPSGVSTDTQYF. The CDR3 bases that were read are TGTGCCAGCACCCCTAGCGGGGTTTCCACAGATACG. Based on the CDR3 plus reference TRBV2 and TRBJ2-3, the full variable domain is EPEVTQTPSHQVTQMGQEVILRCVPISNHLYFYWYRQILGQKVEFLVSFYNNEISEKSEIFDDQFSVERPDGSNFTLKIRSTKLEDSAMYFCASTPSGVSTDTQYFGPGTRLTVL.

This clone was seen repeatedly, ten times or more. The CDR3 reads CASSFRENTEAFF. Partial CDR3 DNA: TGTGCCAGCAGCTTCAGGGAGAACACTGAA. This sequence joins TRBV7-2 and TRBJ1-1; a weak D match, TRBD1 (5 bases). The read ends 3 residues before the CDR3 terminus; that terminus is restored from the germline J gene. Trimming shortened V by 3 bases and J by 1 base, and 6 bases separated the two germline ends. The length of the CDR3 is 13 residues. The V gene's germline CDR1 is SGHTA and CDR2 FQGNSA.

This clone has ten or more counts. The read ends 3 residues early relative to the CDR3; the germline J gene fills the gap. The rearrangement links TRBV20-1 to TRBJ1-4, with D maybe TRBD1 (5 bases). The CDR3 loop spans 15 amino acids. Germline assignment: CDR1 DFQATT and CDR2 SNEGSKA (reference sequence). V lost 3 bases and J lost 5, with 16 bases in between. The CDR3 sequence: CSASTPQGGNEKLFF. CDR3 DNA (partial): TGCAGTGCTAGTACTCCGCAGGGTGGGAATGAAAAA.

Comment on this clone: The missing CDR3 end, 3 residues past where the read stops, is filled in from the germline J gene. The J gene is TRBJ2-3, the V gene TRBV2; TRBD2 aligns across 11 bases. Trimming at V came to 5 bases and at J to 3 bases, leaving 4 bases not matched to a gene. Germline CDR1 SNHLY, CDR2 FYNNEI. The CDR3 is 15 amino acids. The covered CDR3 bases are TGTGCCAGCAGTCCATCTAGCGGGGGGACAGATACG. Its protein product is CASSPSSGGTDT. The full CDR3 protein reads CASSPSSGGTDTQYF.

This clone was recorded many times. CDR3 protein: CASSLVAGGPEKLFF. Partial CDR3 DNA: TGTGCCAGCAGCTTGGTGGCAGGGGGACCGGAAAAA. V and J are TRBV5-6 and TRBJ1-4, with 7 bases identical to TRBD1. The sequence runs out 3 residues before the end of the CDR3; the remainder is reconstructed from the germline J gene. After removal of 0 bases from V and 8 bases from J, the junction contained 7 bases not matched to a gene. CDR1 and CDR2 from the germline V gene are SGHDT and YYEEEE. CDR3 length: 15 residues.

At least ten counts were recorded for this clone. This CDR3 reads CASSLGRDLHQPQHF. The sequenced part of the CDR3 DNA is TGTGCCAGCAGCTTAGGGCGGGATTTGCATCAGCCC. V is TRBV7-2 and J is TRBJ1-5; no definite D call. Read sequence stops 3 residues before the CDR3 end, and the germline J gene provides the missing end. The CDR3 consists of 15 residues. V dropped 1 base and J dropped 5 bases, with 12 bases sitting between them. CDR1 and CDR2 (germline): SGHTA, FQGNSA.

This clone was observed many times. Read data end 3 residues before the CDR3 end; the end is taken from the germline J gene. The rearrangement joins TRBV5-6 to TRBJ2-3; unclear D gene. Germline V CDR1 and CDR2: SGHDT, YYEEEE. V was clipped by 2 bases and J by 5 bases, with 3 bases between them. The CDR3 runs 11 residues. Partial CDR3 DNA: TGTGCCAGCAGCTTCGTAGATACG. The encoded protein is CASSFVDT. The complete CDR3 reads CASSFVDTQYF. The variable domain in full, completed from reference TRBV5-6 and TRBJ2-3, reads DAGVTQSPTHLIKTRGQQVTLRCSPKSGHDTVSWYQQALGQGPQFIFQYYEEEERQRGNFPDRFSGHQFPNYSSELNVNALLLGDSALYLCASSFVDTQYFGPGTRLTVL.

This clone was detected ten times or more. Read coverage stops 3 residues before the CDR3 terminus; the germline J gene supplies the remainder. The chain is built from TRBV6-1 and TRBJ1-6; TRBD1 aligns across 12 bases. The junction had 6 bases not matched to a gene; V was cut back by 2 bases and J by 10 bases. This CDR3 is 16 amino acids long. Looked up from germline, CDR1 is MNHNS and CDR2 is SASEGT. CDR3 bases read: TGTGCCAGCAGTGAAATCTGGGACAGGGGGCGATCACCC. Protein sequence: CASSEIWDRGRSP. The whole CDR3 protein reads CASSEIWDRGRSPLHF.

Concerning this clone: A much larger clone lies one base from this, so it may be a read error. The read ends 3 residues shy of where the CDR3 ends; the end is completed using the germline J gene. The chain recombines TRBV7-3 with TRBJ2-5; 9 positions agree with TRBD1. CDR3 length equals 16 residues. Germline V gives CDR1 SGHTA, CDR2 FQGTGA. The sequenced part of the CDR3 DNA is TGTGCCAGCAGCCCCGGGACAGGGACTCGCAGTGATACC. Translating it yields CASSPGTGTRSDT. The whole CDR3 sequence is CASSPGTGTRSDTQYF.

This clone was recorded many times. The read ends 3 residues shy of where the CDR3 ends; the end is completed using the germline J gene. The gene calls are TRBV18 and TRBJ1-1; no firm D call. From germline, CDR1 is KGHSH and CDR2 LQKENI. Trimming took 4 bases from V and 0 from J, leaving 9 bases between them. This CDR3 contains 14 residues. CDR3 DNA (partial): TGTGCCAGCTCACAGGGTCCCATGAACACTGAA. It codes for CASSQGPMNTE. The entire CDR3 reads CASSQGPMNTEAFF.

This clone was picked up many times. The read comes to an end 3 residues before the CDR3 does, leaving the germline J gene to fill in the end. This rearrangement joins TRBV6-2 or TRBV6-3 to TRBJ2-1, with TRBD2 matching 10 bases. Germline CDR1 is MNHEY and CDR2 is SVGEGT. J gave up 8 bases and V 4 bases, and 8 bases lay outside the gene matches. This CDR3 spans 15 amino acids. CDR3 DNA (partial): TGTGCCAGCAGTTTATTAGCGGGGGGCGAGTATGAG. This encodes CASSLLAGGEYE. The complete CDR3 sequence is CASSLLAGGEYEQFF.

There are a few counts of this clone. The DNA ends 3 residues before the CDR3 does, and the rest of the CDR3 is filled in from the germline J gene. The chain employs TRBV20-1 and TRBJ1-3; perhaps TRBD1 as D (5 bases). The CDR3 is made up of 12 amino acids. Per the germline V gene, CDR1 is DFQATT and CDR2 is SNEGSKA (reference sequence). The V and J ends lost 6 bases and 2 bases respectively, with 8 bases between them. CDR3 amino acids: CSAGHPGNTIYF. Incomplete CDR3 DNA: TGCAGTGCCGGACACCCTGGAAACACC.

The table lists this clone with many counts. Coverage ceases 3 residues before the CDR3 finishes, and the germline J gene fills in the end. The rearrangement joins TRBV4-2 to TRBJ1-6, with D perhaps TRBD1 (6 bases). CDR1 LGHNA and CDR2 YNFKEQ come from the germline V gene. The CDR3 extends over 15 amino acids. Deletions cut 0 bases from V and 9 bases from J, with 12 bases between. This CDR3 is CASSQDGDIISPLHF. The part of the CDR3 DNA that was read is TGTGCCAGCAGCCAAGACGGGGACATCATTTCACCC.

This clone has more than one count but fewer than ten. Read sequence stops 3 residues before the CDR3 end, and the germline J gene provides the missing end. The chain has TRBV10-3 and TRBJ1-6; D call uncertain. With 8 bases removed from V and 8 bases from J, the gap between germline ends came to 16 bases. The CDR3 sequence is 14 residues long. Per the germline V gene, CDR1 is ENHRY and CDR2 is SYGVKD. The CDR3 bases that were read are TGTGCCATCCAACCAGGCAGGAAAGATTCACCC. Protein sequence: CAIQPGRKDSP. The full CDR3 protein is CAIQPGRKDSPLHF.

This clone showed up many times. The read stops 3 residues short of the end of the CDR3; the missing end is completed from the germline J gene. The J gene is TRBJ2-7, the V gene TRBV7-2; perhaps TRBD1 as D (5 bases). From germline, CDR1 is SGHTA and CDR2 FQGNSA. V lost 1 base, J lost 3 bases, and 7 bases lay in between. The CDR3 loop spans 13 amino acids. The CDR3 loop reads CASSLGQIYEQYF. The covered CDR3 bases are TGTGCCAGCAGCTTAGGACAGATCTACGAG.

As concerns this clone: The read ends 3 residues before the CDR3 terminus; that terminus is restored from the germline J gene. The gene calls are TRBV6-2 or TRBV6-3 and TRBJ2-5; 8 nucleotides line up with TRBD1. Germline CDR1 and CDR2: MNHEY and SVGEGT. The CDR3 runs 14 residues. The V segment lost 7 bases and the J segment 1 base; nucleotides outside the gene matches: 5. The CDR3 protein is CASTDRASQETQYF. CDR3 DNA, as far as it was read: TGTGCCAGCACGGACAGGGCATCCCAAGAGACC.

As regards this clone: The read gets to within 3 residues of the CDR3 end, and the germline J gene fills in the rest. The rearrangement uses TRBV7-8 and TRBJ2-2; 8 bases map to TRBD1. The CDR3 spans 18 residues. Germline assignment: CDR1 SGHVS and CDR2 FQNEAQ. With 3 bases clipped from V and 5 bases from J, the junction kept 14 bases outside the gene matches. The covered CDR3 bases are TGTGCCAGCAGCTTCACAGGTCGTCAGGGGGCCAGAACCGGGGAG. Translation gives CASSFTGRQGARTGE. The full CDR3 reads CASSFTGRQGARTGELFF.

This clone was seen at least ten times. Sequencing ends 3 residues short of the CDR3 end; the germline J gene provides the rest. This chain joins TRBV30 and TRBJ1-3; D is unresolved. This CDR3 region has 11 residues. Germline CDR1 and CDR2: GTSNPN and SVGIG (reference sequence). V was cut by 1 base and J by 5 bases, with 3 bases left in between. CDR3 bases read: TGTGCCTGGAGTGACAGAAACACC. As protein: CAWSDRNT. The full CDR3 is CAWSDRNTIYF.

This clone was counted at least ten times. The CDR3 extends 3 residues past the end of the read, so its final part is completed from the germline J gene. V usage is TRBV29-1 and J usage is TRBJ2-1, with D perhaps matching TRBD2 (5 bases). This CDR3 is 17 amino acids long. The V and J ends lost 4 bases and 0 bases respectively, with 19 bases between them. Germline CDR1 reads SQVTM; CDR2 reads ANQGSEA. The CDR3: CSVVSVYRGSSYNEQFF. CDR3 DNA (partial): TGCAGCGTTGTGAGCGTTTATCGGGGAAGCTCCTACAATGAG.

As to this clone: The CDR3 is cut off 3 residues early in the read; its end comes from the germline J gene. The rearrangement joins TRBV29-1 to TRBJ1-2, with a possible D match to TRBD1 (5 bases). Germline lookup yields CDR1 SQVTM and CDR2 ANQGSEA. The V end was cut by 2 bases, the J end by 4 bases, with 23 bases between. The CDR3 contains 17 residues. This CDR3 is CSVELNYRSSASYGYTF. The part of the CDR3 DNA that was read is TGCAGCGTTGAATTGAACTACAGGAGCTCCGCTTCCTATGGC.

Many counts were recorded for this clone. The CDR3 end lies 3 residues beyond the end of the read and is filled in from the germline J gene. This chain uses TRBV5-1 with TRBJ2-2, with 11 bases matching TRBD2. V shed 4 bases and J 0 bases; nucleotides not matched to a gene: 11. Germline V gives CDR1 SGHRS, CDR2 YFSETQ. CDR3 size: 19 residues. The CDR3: CASSDAISSGGPNTGELFF. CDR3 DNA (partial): TGCGCCAGCAGCGACGCGATCTCTAGCGGGGGGCCGAACACCGGGGAG.

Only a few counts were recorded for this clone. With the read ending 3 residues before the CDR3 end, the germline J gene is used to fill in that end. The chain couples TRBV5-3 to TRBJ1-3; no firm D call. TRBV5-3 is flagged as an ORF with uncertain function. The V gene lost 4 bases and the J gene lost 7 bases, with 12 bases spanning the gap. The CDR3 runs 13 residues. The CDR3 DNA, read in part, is TGTGCCAGAAGCCGTGACAACGAGAACACC. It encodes CARSRDNENT. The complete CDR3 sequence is CARSRDNENTIYF.